Here is one TCR beta chain with its context. This sample is part of a study of blood T cell repertoires in COVID-19. Original handling: Amplification from reference gene primers served as the basis for estimated nucleated cell counts. This table comes from immunoSEQ multiplex PCR, and its TCRdb copy is limited to in-frame clones, with some not included. From that table come the V and J calls and clone size; the DNA was used to work out D and trimming. The sample carries under 150,000 clones, 79% recorded once. In germline, CDR1 is SGDLS, CDR2 YYNGEE. The CDR3 has 15 amino acids. Trimming pared 3 bases from V and 4 bases from J, leaving 14 bases between.

This receptor was obtained from a man aged 50-60 years with active or convalescent COVID-19. Specimen: peripheral blood. This chain uses TRBV9 with TRBJ2-1; tentatively, D is TRBD1 (6 bases). The CDR3 sequence is CASSARVQGYNEQFF. The CDR3 coding sequence is TGTGCCAGCAGCGCCCGGGTCCAGGGGTACAATGAGCAGTTCTTC.